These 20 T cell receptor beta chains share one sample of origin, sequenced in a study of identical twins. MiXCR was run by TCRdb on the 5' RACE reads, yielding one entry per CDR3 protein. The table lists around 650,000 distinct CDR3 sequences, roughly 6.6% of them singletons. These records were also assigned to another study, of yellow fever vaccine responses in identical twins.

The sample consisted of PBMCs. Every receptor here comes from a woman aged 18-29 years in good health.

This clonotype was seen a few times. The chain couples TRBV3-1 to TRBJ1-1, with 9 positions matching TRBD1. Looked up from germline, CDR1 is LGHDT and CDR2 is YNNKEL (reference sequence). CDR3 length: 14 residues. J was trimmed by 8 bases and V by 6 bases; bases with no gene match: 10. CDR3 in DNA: TGTGCCAGCAGTTACAGGGGGCGCGTCAAGGAAGCTTTCTTT. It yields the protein CASSYRGRVKEAFF.

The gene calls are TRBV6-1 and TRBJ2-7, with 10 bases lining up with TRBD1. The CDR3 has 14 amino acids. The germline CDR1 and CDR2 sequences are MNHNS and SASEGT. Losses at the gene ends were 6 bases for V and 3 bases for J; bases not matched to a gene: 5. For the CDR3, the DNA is TGTGCCAGCAGACCCGGGACAGGGGACTACGAGCAGTACTTC. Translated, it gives CASRPGTGDYEQYF.

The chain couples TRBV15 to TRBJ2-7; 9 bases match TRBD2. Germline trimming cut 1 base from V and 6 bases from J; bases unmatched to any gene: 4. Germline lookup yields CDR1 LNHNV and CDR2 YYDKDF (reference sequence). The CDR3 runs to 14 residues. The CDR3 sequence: CATSRGIAGVEQYF. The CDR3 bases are TGTGCCACCAGCAGAGGGATAGCGGGAGTCGAGCAGTACTTC.

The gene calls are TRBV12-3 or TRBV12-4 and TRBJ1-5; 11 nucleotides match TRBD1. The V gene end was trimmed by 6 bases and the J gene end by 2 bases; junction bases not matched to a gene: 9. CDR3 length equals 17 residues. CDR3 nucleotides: TGTGCCAGCAGGCAGGACAGGGGGCGAGAGGGCAATCAGCCCCAGCATTTT. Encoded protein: CASRQDRGREGNQPQHF.

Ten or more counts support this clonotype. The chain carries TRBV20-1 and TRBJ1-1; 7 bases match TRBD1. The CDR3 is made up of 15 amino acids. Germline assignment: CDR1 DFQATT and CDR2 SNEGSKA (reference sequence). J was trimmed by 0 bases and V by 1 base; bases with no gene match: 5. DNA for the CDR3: TGCAGTGCTAGAGCCAAGACAGGGATGAACACTGAAGCTTTCTTT. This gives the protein CSARAKTGMNTEAFF.

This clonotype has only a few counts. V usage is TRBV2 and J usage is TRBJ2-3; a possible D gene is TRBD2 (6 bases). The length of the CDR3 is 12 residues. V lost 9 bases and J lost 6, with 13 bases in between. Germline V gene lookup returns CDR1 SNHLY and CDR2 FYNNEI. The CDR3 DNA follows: TGTGCCAGGCGACACAGCGGGGATACGCAGTATTTT. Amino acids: CARRHSGDTQYF.

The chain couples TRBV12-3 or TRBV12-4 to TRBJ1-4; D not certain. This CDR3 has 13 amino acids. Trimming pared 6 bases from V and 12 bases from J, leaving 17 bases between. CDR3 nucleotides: TGTGCCAGCAGAAACGAGAGATCTAGTGAACTGTTTTTT. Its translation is CASRNERSSELFF.

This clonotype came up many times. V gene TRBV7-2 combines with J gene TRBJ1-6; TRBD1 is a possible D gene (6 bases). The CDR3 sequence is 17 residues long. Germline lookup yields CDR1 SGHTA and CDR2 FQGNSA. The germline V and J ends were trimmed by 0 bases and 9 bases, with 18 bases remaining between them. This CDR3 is CASSLARQVIGISPLHF. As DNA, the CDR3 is TGTGCCAGCAGCTTAGCCCGACAGGTGATAGGTATTTCACCCCTCCACTTT. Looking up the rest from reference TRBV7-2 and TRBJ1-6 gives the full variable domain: GAGVSQSPSNKVTEKGKDVELRCDPISGHTALYWYRQSLGQGLEFLIYFQGNSAPDKSGLPSDRFSAERTGGSVSTLTIQRTQQEDSAVYLCASSLARQVIGISPLHFGNGTRLTVT.

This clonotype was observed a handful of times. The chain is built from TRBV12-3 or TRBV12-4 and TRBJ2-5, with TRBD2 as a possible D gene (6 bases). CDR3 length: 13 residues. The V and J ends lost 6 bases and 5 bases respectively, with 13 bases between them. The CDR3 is CASRIGTSETQYF. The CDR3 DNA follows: TGTGCCAGCAGGATTGGGACTTCCGAGACCCAGTACTTC.

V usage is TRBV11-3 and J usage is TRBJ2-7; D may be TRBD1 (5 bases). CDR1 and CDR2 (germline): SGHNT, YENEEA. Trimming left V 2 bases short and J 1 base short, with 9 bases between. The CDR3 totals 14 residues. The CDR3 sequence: CASSLRQTSYEQYV. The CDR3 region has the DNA TGTGCCAGCAGCTTACGACAGACTTCCTACGAGCAGTACGTC.

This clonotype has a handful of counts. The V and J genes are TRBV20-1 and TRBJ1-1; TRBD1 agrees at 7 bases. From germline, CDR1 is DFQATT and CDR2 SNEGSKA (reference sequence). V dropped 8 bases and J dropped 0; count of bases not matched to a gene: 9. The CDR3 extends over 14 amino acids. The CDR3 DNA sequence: TGCAGTAATGACAGGGTGGGGATGAACACTGAAGCTTTCTTT. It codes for CSNDRVGMNTEAFF.

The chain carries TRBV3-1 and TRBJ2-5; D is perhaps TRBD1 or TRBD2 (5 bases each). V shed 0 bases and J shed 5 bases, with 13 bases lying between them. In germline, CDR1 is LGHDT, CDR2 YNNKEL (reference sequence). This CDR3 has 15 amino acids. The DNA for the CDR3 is TGTGCCAGCAGCCAAGATTTCCGGGGCCAGGAGACCCAGTACTTC. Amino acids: CASSQDFRGQETQYF.

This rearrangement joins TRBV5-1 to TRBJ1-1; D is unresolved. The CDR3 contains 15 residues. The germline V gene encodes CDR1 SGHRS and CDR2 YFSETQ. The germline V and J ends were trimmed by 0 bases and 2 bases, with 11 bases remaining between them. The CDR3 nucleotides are TGCGCCAGCAGCTTGGCCCCTCCAGAAAACACTGAAGCTTTCTTT. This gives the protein CASSLAPPENTEAFF.

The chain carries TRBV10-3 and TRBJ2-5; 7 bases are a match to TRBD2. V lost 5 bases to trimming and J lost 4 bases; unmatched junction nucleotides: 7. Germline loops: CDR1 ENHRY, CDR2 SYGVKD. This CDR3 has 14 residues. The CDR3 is CAISSSSGLETQYF. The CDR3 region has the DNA TGTGCCATCAGTTCGAGTAGCGGGTTAGAGACCCAGTACTTC.

CDR3 DNA sequence: TGCGCCAGCAGCCGCACCGGGACAGGGTTTACTGGGGCCAACGTCCTGACTTTC. Protein sequence: CASSRTGTGFTGANVLTF. V and J are TRBV4-1 and TRBJ2-6; TRBD1 aligns across 9 bases. Germline CDR1 and CDR2: MGHRA and YSYEKL. V lost 4 bases and J lost 2; bases outside the gene matches: 9. This CDR3 comprises 18 residues.

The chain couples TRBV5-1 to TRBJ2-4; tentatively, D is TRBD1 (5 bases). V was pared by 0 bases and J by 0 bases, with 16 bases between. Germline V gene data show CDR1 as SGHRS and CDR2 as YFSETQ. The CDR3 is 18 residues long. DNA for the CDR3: TGCGCCAGCAGCTTGGGGATGACAGAGTCGATAGCCAAAAACATTCAGTACTTC. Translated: CASSLGMTESIAKNIQYF.

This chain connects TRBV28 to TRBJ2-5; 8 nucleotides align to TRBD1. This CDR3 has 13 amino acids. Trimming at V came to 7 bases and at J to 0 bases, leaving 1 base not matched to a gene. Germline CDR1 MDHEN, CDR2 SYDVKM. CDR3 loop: CASTQGDQETQYF. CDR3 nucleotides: TGTGCCAGCACACAGGGGGACCAAGAGACCCAGTACTTC.

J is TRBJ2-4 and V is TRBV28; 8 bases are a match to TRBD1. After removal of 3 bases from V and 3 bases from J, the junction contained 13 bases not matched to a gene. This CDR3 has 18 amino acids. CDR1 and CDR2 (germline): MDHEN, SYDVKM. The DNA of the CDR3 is TGTGCCAGCAGTTTTTACCCCCGACAGGGGACATTCAAAAACATTCAGTACTTC. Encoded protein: CASSFYPRQGTFKNIQYF.

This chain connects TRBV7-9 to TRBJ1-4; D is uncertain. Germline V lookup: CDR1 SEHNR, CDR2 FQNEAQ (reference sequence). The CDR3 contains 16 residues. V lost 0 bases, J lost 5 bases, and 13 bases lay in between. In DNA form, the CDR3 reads TGTGCCAGCAGCTTAGCAGGGATCACATTCAATGAAAAACTGTTTTTT. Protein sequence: CASSLAGITFNEKLFF.

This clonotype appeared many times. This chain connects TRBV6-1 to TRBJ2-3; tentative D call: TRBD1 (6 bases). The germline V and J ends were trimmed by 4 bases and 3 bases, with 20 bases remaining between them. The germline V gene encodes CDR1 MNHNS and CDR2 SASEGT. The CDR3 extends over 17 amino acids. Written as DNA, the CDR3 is TGTGCCAGCAGTGCGCGTCGGCAGGGGTCAATTACAGATACGCAGTATTTT. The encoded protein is CASSARRQGSITDTQYF.